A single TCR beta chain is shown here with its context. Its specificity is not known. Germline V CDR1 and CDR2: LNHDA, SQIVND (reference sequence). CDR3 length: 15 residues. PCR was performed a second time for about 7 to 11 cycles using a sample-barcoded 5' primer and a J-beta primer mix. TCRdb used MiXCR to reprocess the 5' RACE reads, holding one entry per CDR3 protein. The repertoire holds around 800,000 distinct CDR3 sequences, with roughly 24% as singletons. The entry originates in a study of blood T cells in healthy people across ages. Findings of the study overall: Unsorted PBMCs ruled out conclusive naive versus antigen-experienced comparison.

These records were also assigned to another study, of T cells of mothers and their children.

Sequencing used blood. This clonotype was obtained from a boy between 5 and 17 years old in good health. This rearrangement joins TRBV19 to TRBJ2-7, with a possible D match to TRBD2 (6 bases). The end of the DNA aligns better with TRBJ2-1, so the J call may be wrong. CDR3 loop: CASSMIGRTYNEQFF. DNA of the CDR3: TGTGCCAGTAGTATGATTGGGAGGACCTACAATGAGCAGTTCTTC.